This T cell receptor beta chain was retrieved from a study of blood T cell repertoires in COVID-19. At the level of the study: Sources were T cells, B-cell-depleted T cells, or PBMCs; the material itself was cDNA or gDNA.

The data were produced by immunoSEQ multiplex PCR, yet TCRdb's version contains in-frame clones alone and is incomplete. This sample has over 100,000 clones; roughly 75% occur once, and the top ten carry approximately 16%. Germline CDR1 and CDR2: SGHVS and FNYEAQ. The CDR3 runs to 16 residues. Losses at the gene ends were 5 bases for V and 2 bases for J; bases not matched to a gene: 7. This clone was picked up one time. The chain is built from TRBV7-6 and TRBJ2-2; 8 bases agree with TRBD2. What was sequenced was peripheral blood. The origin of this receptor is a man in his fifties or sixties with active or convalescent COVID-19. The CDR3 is CASSPASGYNTGELFF. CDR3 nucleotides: TGTGCCAGCAGCCCAGCTAGCGGGTATAACACCGGGGAGCTGTTTTTT.